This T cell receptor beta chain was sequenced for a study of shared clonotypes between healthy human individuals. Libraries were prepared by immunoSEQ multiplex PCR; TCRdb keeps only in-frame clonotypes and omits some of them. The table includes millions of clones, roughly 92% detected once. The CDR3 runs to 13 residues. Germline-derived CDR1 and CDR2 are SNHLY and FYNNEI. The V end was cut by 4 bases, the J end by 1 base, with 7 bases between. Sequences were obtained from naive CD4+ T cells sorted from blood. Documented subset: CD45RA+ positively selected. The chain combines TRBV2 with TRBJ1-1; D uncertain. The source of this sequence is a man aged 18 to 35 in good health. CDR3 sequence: CASSAQRNTEAFF. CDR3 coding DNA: TGTGCCAGCAGTGCACAGAGGAACACTGAAGCTTTCTTT.